The 7 T cell receptor beta chains below all came from one sample that was sequenced in a study of monozygotic twins with cystic fibrosis (dated by TCRdb to about 2021). The library was built by means of the immunoSEQ multiplex PCR assay. In TCRdb, the immuneACCESS table is reduced to in-frame sequences with V and J assigned. These tables do not hold every clone; where another copy was compared, an unresolved V gene accounts for under half, and the others remain unexplained. The sample has some 26,000 clones on record, approximately 90% of them singletons. Approximately 0.28% of the sample lies in the top ten. Input material: blood. All receptors come from a girl aged 2 to 10 with cystic fibrosis.

The rearrangement joins TRBV9 to TRBJ1-5, with D perhaps TRBD1 (5 bases). Trimming cost V 0 bases and J 4 bases, with 8 bases left between them. Germline V gene data show CDR1 as SGDLS and CDR2 as YYNGEE. There are 14 residues in the CDR3. CDR3 DNA: TGTGCCAGCAGCGTAGCAGGGAAGAATCAGCCCCAGCATTTT. Amino acids: CASSVAGKNQPQHF.

The chain couples TRBV9 to TRBJ2-1, with no clear D. Germline V gene data show CDR1 as SGDLS and CDR2 as YYNGEE. V gave up 0 bases and J gave up 12 bases, with 19 bases separating them. The CDR3 has 15 amino acids. In DNA form, the CDR3 reads TGTGCCAGCAGCGTAGCCTCTCTATCCGATGGGCTGCAGTTCTTC. It encodes CASSVASLSDGLQFF. The full variable domain, its missing parts supplied by reference TRBV9 and TRBJ2-1, is DSGVTQTPKHLITATGQRVTLRCSPRSGDLSVYWYQQSLDQGLQFLIQYYNGEERAKGNILERFSAQQFPDLHSELNLSSLELGDSALYFCASSVASLSDGLQFFGPGTRLTVL.

This chain uses TRBV2 with TRBJ1-2, with a tentative D call TRBD1 (5 bases). Trimming cost V 1 base and J 4 bases, with 13 bases left between them. Germline V gene lookup returns CDR1 SNHLY and CDR2 FYNNEI. This CDR3 spans 15 amino acids. CDR3 sequence (DNA): TGTGCCAGCAGTGAAGTCCGCCAGGGTGGCTATGGCTACACCTTC. Its translation: CASSEVRQGGYGYTF.

The rearrangement uses TRBV5-6 and TRBJ1-2; 7 bases are shared with TRBD1. Losses at the gene ends were 2 bases for V and 5 bases for J; bases not matched to a gene: 15. This CDR3 is built from 17 residues. In germline, CDR1 is SGHDT, CDR2 YYEEEE. The CDR3 reads CASSLGPTQGTPYGYTF. The CDR3 region has the DNA TGTGCCAGCAGCTTAGGTCCGACACAGGGGACTCCTTATGGCTACACCTTC.

The chain carries TRBV6-6 and TRBJ1-2; 10 bases agree with TRBD1. The germline V gene encodes CDR1 MNHNY and CDR2 SVGAGI (reference sequence). Trimming removed 4 bases from V and 4 bases from J; junction bases left unmatched: 6. This CDR3 contains 15 residues. The CDR3 nucleotides are TGTGCCAGCAGTTTCGGACAGGGGGAGGGCTATGGCTACACCTTC. This encodes CASSFGQGEGYGYTF.

The chain links TRBV6-5 to TRBJ2-1; no firm D call. Germline loops: CDR1 MNHEY, CDR2 SVGAGI. With 5 bases removed from V and 3 bases from J, the gap between germline ends came to 14 bases. There are 15 residues in the CDR3. CDR3 amino acids: CASSGRRAGYNEQFF. CDR3 nucleotides: TGTGCCAGCAGTGGCCGAAGGGCCGGCTACAATGAGCAGTTCTTC.

The rearrangement joins TRBV6-6 to TRBJ2-7, with TRBD1 as a possible D gene (5 bases). The CDR3 is 13 residues long. The V gene lost 5 bases and the J gene lost 2 bases, with 10 bases spanning the gap. Germline CDR1 and CDR2: MNHNY and SVGAGI (reference sequence). This chain's CDR3 is CASSPDRTYEQYF. The DNA of the CDR3 is TGTGCCAGCAGTCCCGACAGAACCTACGAGCAGTACTTC.